The 23 T cell receptor beta chains presented below share a single source sample, sequenced in a study of blood T cell repertoires in COVID-19. Profiling relied on immunoSEQ multiplex PCR, and the TCRdb table lists in-frame clones only, not all of them. The sample includes about 250,000 clones, around 80% of them seen just once. The sequencing sample was made of peripheral blood. The receptors were gathered from a man in his forties or fifties with active or convalescent COVID-19.

V is TRBV12-5 and J is TRBJ2-1; tentatively, D is TRBD2 (5 bases). CDR3 size: 12 residues. From germline, CDR1 is LGHNT and CDR2 FRNRAP. V was shortened by 10 bases and J by 6 bases, with 13 bases between the two germline ends. CDR3 residues: CATTKEGNEQFF. The CDR3 coding sequence is TGTGCTACCACAAAAGAGGGCAATGAGCAGTTCTTC. Full variable domain (outside the CDR3, taken from reference TRBV12-5 and TRBJ2-1): DARVTQTPRHKVTEMGQEVTMRCQPILGHNTVFWYRQTMMQGLELLAYFRNRAPLDDSGMPKDRFSAEMPDATLATLKIQPSEPRDSAVYFCATTKEGNEQFFGPGTRLTVL.

This chain joins TRBV5-1 and TRBJ2-3; D might be TRBD2 (6 bases). There are 16 residues in the CDR3. Trimming shortened V by 0 bases and J by 2 bases, and 13 bases separated the two germline ends. Germline assignment: CDR1 SGHRS and CDR2 YFSETQ. CDR3 DNA: TGCGCCAGCAGCTTGGCCGGAGGGTTTAACACAGATACGCAGTATTTT. This sequence encodes CASSLAGGFNTDTQYF.

The chain couples TRBV3-1 (or the pseudogene TRBV3-2) to TRBJ2-3; perhaps TRBD2 as D (6 bases). The CDR3 has 17 residues. The germline V gene has CDR1 LGHDT and CDR2 YNNKEL (reference sequence). V dropped 4 bases and J dropped 0 bases, with 17 bases sitting between them. The CDR3 sequence: CASSPQAGRTSTDTQYF. Here the CDR3 DNA reads TGTGCCAGCAGCCCCCAGGCGGGAAGAACTAGCACAGATACGCAGTATTTT.

This rearrangement joins TRBV18 to TRBJ1-6; TRBD1 agrees at 7 bases. This CDR3 is built from 15 residues. The J segment lost 7 bases and the V segment lost 3 bases, leaving 6 bases of the junction unmatched. Germline assignment: CDR1 KGHSH and CDR2 LQKENI. The CDR3 loop is CASSPQSRGNSPLHF. CDR3 coding DNA: TGTGCCAGCTCACCTCAAAGCAGGGGGAATTCACCCCTCCACTTT.

The chain links TRBV12-3 or TRBV12-4 to TRBJ2-5, with D hard to call. The V and J ends lost 7 bases and 5 bases respectively, with 14 bases between them. This CDR3 is 13 amino acids long. CDR3 amino acids: CASTATAAETQYF. CDR3 nucleotide sequence: TGTGCCAGCACCGCTACCGCGGCCGAGACCCAGTACTTC.

The chain recombines TRBV27 with TRBJ2-7; TRBD2 aligns across 11 bases. Germline loops: CDR1 MNHEY, CDR2 SMNVEV (reference sequence). V gave up 5 bases and J gave up 4 bases; unmatched junction bases: 4. The CDR3 length is 14 residues. This chain's CDR3 is CASSGTSGIYEQYF. CDR3 DNA: TGTGCCAGCAGTGGGACTAGCGGTATTTACGAGCAGTACTTC.

The chain links TRBV6-6 to TRBJ1-2, with D possibly matching TRBD1 (5 bases). The CDR3 has 14 residues. V lost 2 bases to trimming and J lost 3 bases, with 10 bases between them. Looked up from germline, CDR1 is MNHNY and CDR2 is SVGAGI (reference sequence). CDR3 protein: CASSYRGSYYGYTF. CDR3 in DNA: TGTGCCAGCAGTTACAGGGGAAGTTACTATGGCTACACCTTC.

This clone was observed a few times. The chain uses TRBV2 and TRBJ1-5; D is unresolved. The length of the CDR3 is 18 residues. From germline, CDR1 is SNHLY and CDR2 FYNNEI. Trimming took off 3 bases at V and 1 base at J, with 19 bases between the two ends. The CDR3 sequence is CASSDRVARVGSNQPQHF. CDR3 bases: TGTGCCAGCAGTGATAGAGTGGCCCGGGTAGGAAGCAATCAGCCCCAGCATTTT.

This clone was detected once. J is TRBJ2-5 and V is TRBV30, with D possibly being TRBD1 (5 bases). The CDR3 has 12 residues. Germline values: CDR1 GTSNPN, CDR2 SVGIG (reference sequence). The ends were cut back, 2 bases at V and 4 bases at J, with 8 bases in the middle. CDR3 bases: TGTGCCTGGAGTCGTGGGGCAGAGACCCAGTACTTC. It translates to CAWSRGAETQYF.

The table lists this clone with a count of one. The chain couples TRBV1 to TRBJ2-5; the D call of TRBD2 is as the table states it, not checked on the DNA. TRBV1 is shown as a pseudogene. This CDR3 contains 17 residues. DNA of the CDR3: TGCACCAGCAGCCTCCTACTCCGACTAGCCATAGAAGAGACCCAGTACTTC. It encodes CTSSLLLRLAIEETQYF.

This clone was recorded once. The rearrangement joins TRBV5-1 to TRBJ1-1; maybe TRBD1 (6 bases). V gave up 4 bases and J gave up 1 base, with 14 bases separating them. CDR3 length equals 15 residues. Germline CDR1 SGHRS, CDR2 YFSETQ. The CDR3 nucleotides read TGCGCCAGCAGCCCCCACTCGGGACAGAACACTGAAGCTTTCTTT. Translation gives CASSPHSGQNTEAFF. The variable domain in full, with the rest retrieved from reference TRBV5-1 and TRBJ1-1, is KAGVTQTPRYLIKTRGQQVTLSCSPISGHRSVSWYQQTPGQGLQFLFEYFSETQRNKGNFPGRFSGRQFSNSRSEMNVSTLELGDSALYLCASSPHSGQNTEAFFGQGTRLTVV.

J is TRBJ1-6 and V is TRBV6-1, with unresolved D. Trimming cost V 1 base and J 7 bases, with 5 bases left between them. The CDR3 runs 13 residues. CDR1 MNHNS and CDR2 SASEGT come from the germline V gene. As DNA, the CDR3 is TGTGCCAGCAGTGAAGAGAGGAATTCACCCCTCCACTTT. Its translation: CASSEERNSPLHF.

The chain uses TRBV19 and TRBJ1-6, with D possibly TRBD1 on 6 matching bases. The CDR3 is made up of 16 amino acids. Germline CDR1 reads LNHDA; CDR2 reads SQIVND (reference sequence). Trimming took 4 bases from V and 7 from J, leaving 17 bases between them. The CDR3 coding sequence is TGTGCCAGTAGTACAGGACGGGGGCGGGGGAATTCACCCCTCCACTTT. Amino acids: CASSTGRGRGNSPLHF.

The rearrangement uses TRBV18 and TRBJ1-1, with D unclear. This CDR3 is 14 amino acids long. The germline CDR1 and CDR2 sequences are KGHSH and LQKENI. Trimming removed 1 base at V and 4 bases at J, with 10 bases between. CDR3 sequence: CASSPLGGGTEAFF. The CDR3 DNA reads as TGTGCCAGCTCACCACTCGGAGGAGGCACTGAAGCTTTCTTT.

The rearrangement links TRBV30 to TRBJ2-5, with D hard to call. The length of the CDR3 is 15 residues. Between the trimmed V and J ends, which lost 1 base and 5 bases, there was a span of 17 bases. Per the germline V gene, CDR1 is GTSNPN and CDR2 is SVGIG (reference sequence). The CDR3 nucleotides read TGTGCCTGGAGTGCCCTCGTCGCCGCTCAGGAGACCCAGTACTTC. Translated, it gives CAWSALVAAQETQYF. Full variable domain (missing parts from reference TRBV30 and TRBJ2-5): SQTIHQWPATLVQPVGSPLSLECTVEGTSNPNLYWYRQAAGRGLQLLFYSVGIGQISSEVPQNLSASRPQDRQFILSSKKLLLSDSGFYLCAWSALVAAQETQYFGPGTRLLVL.

This rearrangement joins TRBV2 to TRBJ2-1, with 9 bases identical to TRBD1. In germline, CDR1 is SNHLY, CDR2 FYNNEI. The CDR3 runs 14 residues. Unmatched junction bases numbered 2, after V lost 8 bases and J lost 0 bases. The CDR3 reads CASGTGSSYNEQFF. CDR3 sequence (DNA): TGTGCCAGCGGGACAGGGAGCTCCTACAATGAGCAGTTCTTC.

In its sample, this clone was seen a few times. Within the sample, other DNA sequences also encode this same CDR3. This sequence joins TRBV2 and TRBJ1-2; 9 bases line up with TRBD1. J was trimmed by 4 bases and V by 4 bases; bases with no gene match: 1. Germline V lookup: CDR1 SNHLY, CDR2 FYNNEI. CDR3 length: 13 residues. CDR3 region: CASSGQGVYGYTF. The CDR3 region has the DNA TGTGCCAGCAGTGGACAGGGGGTCTATGGCTACACCTTC. The variable domain in full, with the rest retrieved from reference TRBV2 and TRBJ1-2, is EPEVTQTPSHQVTQMGQEVILRCVPISNHLYFYWYRQILGQKVEFLVSFYNNEISEKSEIFDDQFSVERPDGSNFTLKIRSTKLEDSAMYFCASSGQGVYGYTFGSGTRLTVV.

V usage is TRBV19 and J usage is TRBJ1-5; D gene unclear. The germline CDR1 and CDR2 sequences are LNHDA and SQIVND (reference sequence). CDR3 length: 16 amino acids. The V end lost 8 bases, the J end lost 3 bases, and 20 bases lay between the germline ends. Here the CDR3 DNA reads TGTGCCAGTGCCCCCCAGGCGACGCAACACAATCAGCCCCAGCATTTT. Amino acids: CASAPQATQHNQPQHF. Using reference TRBV19 and TRBJ1-5 for the parts outside the CDR3, the full variable domain is DGGITQSPKYLFRKEGQNVTLSCEQNLNHDAMYWYRQDPGQGLRLIYYSQIVNDFQKGDIAEGYSVSREKKESFPLTVTSAQKNPTAFYLCASAPQATQHNQPQHFGDGTRLSIL.

The chain has TRBV12-3 or TRBV12-4 and TRBJ1-2; D call uncertain. CDR3 length equals 13 residues. V shed 3 bases and J shed 6 bases, with 11 bases lying between them. The CDR3 DNA reads TGTGCCAGCAGTTTGGCGGGAAGGGATGGCTACACCTTC. Its protein is CASSLAGRDGYTF.

The chain carries TRBV18 and TRBJ1-5; TRBD1 agrees at 7 bases. CDR1 KGHSH and CDR2 LQKENI come from the germline V gene. Trimming removed 0 bases from V and 6 bases from J; junction bases left unmatched: 2. The CDR3 spans 14 residues. CDR3 region: CASSPPTGAQPQHF. CDR3 nucleotides: TGTGCCAGCTCACCACCTACAGGGGCTCAGCCCCAGCATTTT.

The chain recombines TRBV28 with TRBJ1-6; unclear D gene. Germline V lookup: CDR1 MDHEN, CDR2 SYDVKM. The CDR3 spans 14 residues. V lost 3 bases and J 8 bases, leaving 11 bases between the germline ends. The CDR3 reads CASSLERADSPLHF. The CDR3 bases are TGTGCCAGCAGTTTGGAGAGGGCGGATTCACCCCTCCACTTT.

The gene calls are TRBV15 and TRBJ1-1; tentatively, D is TRBD1 (6 bases). From germline, CDR1 is LNHNV and CDR2 YYDKDF (reference sequence). Trimming took 0 bases from V and 1 from J, leaving 12 bases between them. The CDR3 is made up of 16 amino acids. Written as DNA, the CDR3 is TGTGCCACCAGCAGAGATAGCGACAGGCGGAACACTGAAGCTTTCTTT. Its translation: CATSRDSDRRNTEAFF.

This chain links TRBV2 with TRBJ1-2; TRBD1 matches 7 bases. Germline loops: CDR1 SNHLY, CDR2 FYNNEI. After removal of 6 bases from V and 6 bases from J, the junction contained 13 bases not matched to a gene. The CDR3 covers 15 residues. This CDR3 is CASSLRQGALDGYTF. Here the CDR3 DNA reads TGTGCCAGCAGCCTCCGACAGGGAGCTCTTGATGGCTACACCTTC.